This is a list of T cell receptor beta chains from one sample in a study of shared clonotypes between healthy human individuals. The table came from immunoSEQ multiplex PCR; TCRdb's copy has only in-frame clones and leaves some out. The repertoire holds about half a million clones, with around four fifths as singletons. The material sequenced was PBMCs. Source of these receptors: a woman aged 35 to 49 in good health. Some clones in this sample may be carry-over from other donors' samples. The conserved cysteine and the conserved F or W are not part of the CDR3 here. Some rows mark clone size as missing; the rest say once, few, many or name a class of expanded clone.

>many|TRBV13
ASSPRVQGPSTDTQY
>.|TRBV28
ASSAPGTSGSDEQF
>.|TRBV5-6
ASTLFGQAGTDTQY
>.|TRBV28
ASRLAGRYNEQF
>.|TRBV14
ASSPLLGPGELF
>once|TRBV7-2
ASSPGPHGSYEQY
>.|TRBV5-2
ASNQLGVRKTYGYT
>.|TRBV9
ASSVRLADYNEQF
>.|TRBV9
ASSVVGRDDEQY
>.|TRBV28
ASSTPSGSSYEQY
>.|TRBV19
ASSPLSGSQPQH
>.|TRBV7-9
ASRPLGPTNTIY
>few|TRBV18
ASSPPGQGSPYEQY
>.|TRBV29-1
SVDGNTEAF
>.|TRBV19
ASSDGNYGYT
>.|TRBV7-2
ASTVGQFYEQY
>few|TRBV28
ASRENGGNTEAF
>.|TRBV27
ASQGFRENPTGELF
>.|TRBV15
ATSRALAGAETQY
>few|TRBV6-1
ASSEEPGDSWPQH
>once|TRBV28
ASSLAGTDYGYT
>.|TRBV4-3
ASSQDVWADSYNEQF
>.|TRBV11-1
ASSNGKLADSDTQY
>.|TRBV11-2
ASSLASDYNEQF
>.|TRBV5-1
ASSSRTGESTEAF
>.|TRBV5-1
ASSPGGHSSYEQY
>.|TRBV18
ASSPEETQY
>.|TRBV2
ARDSSGSYNEQF
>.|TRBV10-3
AISESWRGHSYEQY
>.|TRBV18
ASSPPVQETQY
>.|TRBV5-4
ASSLGTGRNQPQH
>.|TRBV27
ASSFGAWGANYGYT
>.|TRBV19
ASRQGTISNQPQH
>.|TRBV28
ASSFPSGPQETQY
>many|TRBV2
ASRGQVDGYT
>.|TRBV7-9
ASSGPGVRYEQY
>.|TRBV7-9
ASSPSATLIGYTQY
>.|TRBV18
ASSMSNNEQF
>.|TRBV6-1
ASSEGGTGVYRYT
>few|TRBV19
ASRPGQGKGYEQY
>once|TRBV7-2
ASSLLLRGPSYEQY
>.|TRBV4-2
ASSQEPLAGVVGTQY
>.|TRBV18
ASSPGQGDPYT
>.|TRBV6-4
ASAKLAGGSVNEQF
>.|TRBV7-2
ASSSVSSYEQY
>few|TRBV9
ASSPQAGGHYEQY
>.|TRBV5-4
ASSQGGTSGRSETQY
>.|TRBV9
ASSPGLAGGWETQY
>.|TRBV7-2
ASSFMGRYNEQF
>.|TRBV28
ASSTGRGQGAHEQY
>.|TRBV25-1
ASSESRAPRLDNEQF
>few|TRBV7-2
ASSLGTSGRRADTQY